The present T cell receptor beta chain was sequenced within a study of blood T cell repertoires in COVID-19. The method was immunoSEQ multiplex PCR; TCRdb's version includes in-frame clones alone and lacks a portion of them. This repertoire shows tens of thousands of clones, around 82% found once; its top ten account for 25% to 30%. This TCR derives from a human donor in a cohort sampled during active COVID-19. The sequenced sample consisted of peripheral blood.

The CDR3 region has the DNA TGTGCCAGCAGTTTTGCGGGCTCCTACGAGCAGTACTTC. It is translated as CASSFAGSYEQYF. V is TRBV27 and J is TRBJ2-7, with a weak D call TRBD2 (5 bases). This CDR3 is 13 amino acids long. CDR1 and CDR2 from the germline V gene are MNHEY and SMNVEV (reference sequence). Trimming took 3 bases from V and 0 from J, leaving 6 bases between them.